The text below deals with one T cell receptor beta chain. The sample is drawn from a study of blood T cell repertoires in COVID-19. Study context: Sites in the United States, Italy and Spain provided acute and convalescent COVID-19 samples. From T cells, B-cell-depleted T cells, or PBMCs came the material, which was cDNA or gDNA.

Methods used by the authors: Quantification of nucleated cells was approximated via reference gene primer amplification. Only in-frame clones appear in the TCRdb table, and some are missing; sequencing was by immunoSEQ multiplex PCR. V and J calls and clone size are those listed in that table; D and trimming were worked out from the DNA. This table has over 80,000 clones, approximately 89% appearing once. The CDR3 contains 14 residues. With 4 bases clipped from V and 4 bases from J, the junction kept 6 bases outside the gene matches. CDR1 is SEHNR, CDR2 FQNEAQ, per germline (reference sequence). The TCR originated in a human donor in a cohort sampled during active COVID-19. This chain links TRBV7-9 with TRBJ1-2; 7 bases map to TRBD1. Sequencing used peripheral blood. The CDR3 bases are TGTGCCAGCAGCTCCGGGACAGACACCTATGGCTACACCTTC. Translating it yields CASSSGTDTYGYTF.